This T cell receptor (beta chain) was captured by sequencing in a study of Ad26.COV2.S vaccination and SARS-CoV-2 variants. V lost 10 bases to trimming and J lost 3 bases; unmatched junction nucleotides: 15. The CDR3 covers 16 residues. The V gene's germline CDR1 is MNHNY and CDR2 SVGAGI (reference sequence). Treatment specified: about 20 received Ad26.COV2.S at low or high dose, single or two shots; about 5 received placebo; per-sample allocation not given. At day 63 after the first vaccine or placebo injection, samples were drawn. About this clone itself: Its antigen remains unidentified.

Clones were sequenced by immunoSEQ multiplex PCR, and TCRdb holds only the in-frame ones, with some missing. The table has around 300,000 clones, 85% to 90% seen once. Regarding the study as a whole: Post-vaccination spike-specific CD8+ and CD4+ T cell responses reportedly had substantial breadth.

The source of this sequence is a person between 18 and 65 years old who received the Ad26.COV2.S COVID-19 vaccine or a placebo. The sequences come from peripheral blood, collected in a trial of Ad26.COV2.S vaccine versus placebo. The rearrangement joins TRBV6-6 to TRBJ1-3, with 7 bases aligning to TRBD1. In DNA form, the CDR3 reads TGTGCCACCTCACGACAGGGAGAGATAGTTGGAAACACCATATATTTT. Translating it yields CATSRQGEIVGNTIYF.